The present T cell receptor beta chain was sequenced within a study of cytomegalovirus exposure and HLA in healthy donors. Study outcomes and limitations: In a later analysis, V- and J-gene trimming of beta chains associated with a DCLRE1C missense variant, replicated independently.

Notes on this clone: The antigen is not known.

PCR involved 60 Vbeta and 13 Jbeta primers. The data were produced by immunoSEQ multiplex PCR, yet TCRdb's version contains in-frame clones alone and is incomplete. Counted here are around 110,000 clones, over 60% occurring once; the ten biggest clones make up 4.8%. Trimming took off 4 bases at V and 2 bases at J, with 15 bases between the two ends. This CDR3 is 16 amino acids long. Germline CDR1 reads SEHNR; CDR2 reads FQNEAQ (reference sequence). The chain links TRBV7-9 to TRBJ2-1, with D maybe TRBD2 (7 bases). This clonotype originated in a man aged 30-40 years in good health and CMV-seropositive. Input material: PBMCs. Written as DNA, the CDR3 is TGTGCCAGCAGCTCAAAGAGAGGGGGGGCCTACAATGAGCAGTTCTTC. It is translated as CASSSKRGGAYNEQFF.